One sample yielded the 2 T cell receptor beta chains listed below, sequenced in a study of blood T cell repertoires in COVID-19. TCRdb's table, derived via immunoSEQ multiplex PCR, lists solely in-frame clones and lacks some. The sample lists over 200,000 clones, approximately 86% occurring once. Material for sequencing was peripheral blood. All receptors derive from a woman aged 30 to 39 who had recovered from COVID-19.

This chain connects TRBV7-8 to TRBJ2-3; 11 bases align to TRBD2. Germline CDR1 and CDR2: SGHVS and FQNEAQ. CDR3 size: 15 residues. Losses at the gene ends were 5 bases for V and 6 bases for J; bases not matched to a gene: 7. The CDR3 nucleotides read TGTGCCAGCAGCGTGATAGCGGGGGGGACGGATACGCAGTATTTT. This codes for CASSVIAGGTDTQYF.

This clone was recorded only once. This chain joins TRBV18 and TRBJ1-1; TRBD1 might be the D (6 bases). This CDR3 has 16 residues. Germline values: CDR1 KGHSH, CDR2 LQKENI. The V end was cut by 3 bases, the J end by 0 bases, with 14 bases between. The CDR3 DNA is TGTGCCAGCTCACCCTTAGCGGGGGCTATGAACACTGAAGCTTTCTTT. Translating gives CASSPLAGAMNTEAFF.